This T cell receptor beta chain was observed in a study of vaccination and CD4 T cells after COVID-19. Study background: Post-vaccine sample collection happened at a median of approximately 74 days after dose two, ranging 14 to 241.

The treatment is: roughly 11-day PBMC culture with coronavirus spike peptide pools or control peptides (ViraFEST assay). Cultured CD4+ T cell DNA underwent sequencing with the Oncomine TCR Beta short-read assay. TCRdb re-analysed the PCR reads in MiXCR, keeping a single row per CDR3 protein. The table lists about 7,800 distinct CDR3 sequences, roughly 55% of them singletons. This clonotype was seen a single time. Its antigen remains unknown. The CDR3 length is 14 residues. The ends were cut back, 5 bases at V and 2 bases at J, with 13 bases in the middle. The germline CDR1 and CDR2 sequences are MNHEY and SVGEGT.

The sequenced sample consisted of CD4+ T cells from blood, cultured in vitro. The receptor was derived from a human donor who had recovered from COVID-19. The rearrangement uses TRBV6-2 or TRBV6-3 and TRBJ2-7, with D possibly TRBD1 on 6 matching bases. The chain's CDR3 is CASSLRGTPYEQYF. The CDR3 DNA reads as TGTGCCAGCAGTCTCAGGGGAACTCCCTACGAGCAGTACTTC.